Shown below are 10 T cell receptor beta chains from a single sample sequenced in a study of PD-1 blockade in mismatch repair-deficient tumors. Assay used: immunoSEQ multiplex PCR; TCRdb lists only in-frame clones, some missing. The data hold 120,000 or so clones, with about nine tenths observed a single time. Specimen: peripheral blood, collected approximately 73 weeks after starting pembrolizumab. All receptors derive from an adult with mismatch repair-deficient cancer.

This clone has a single count. This chain joins TRBV6-5 and TRBJ2-5; 9 nucleotides align to TRBD1. Germline values: CDR1 MNHEY, CDR2 SVGAGI. V lost 6 bases to trimming and J lost 4 bases; unmatched junction nucleotides: 6. The CDR3 spans 14 residues. The CDR3 bases are TGTGCCAGCAGAAAGACAGGGGGTGCAGAGACCCAGTACTTC. Translation: CASRKTGGAETQYF.

The chain recombines TRBV30 with TRBJ2-6, with D hard to call. This CDR3 is built from 14 residues. V lost 3 bases, J lost 1 base, and 7 bases lay in between. Per the germline V gene, CDR1 is GTSNPN and CDR2 is SVGIG (reference sequence). CDR3 sequence reads: CAWRAGSGANVLTF. The CDR3 DNA sequence: TGTGCCTGGAGAGCTGGGTCTGGGGCCAACGTCCTGACTTTC.

The V call is TRBV10-3, the J call TRBJ2-2, with D possibly matching TRBD2 (5 bases). In germline, CDR1 is ENHRY, CDR2 SYGVKD. The CDR3 contains 16 residues. V was shortened by 2 bases and J by 6 bases, with 16 bases between the two germline ends. The DNA of the CDR3 is TGTGCCATCAGTGAGCCCCTGAACTTGAGGGCCGGGGAGCTGTTTTTT. This gives the protein CAISEPLNLRAGELFF.

This chain joins TRBV7-9 and TRBJ2-7; TRBD1 is a possible D gene (6 bases). Germline V gene data show CDR1 as SEHNR and CDR2 as FQNEAQ (reference sequence). Trimming took 6 bases from V and 5 from J, leaving 14 bases between them. The CDR3 is 13 amino acids. CDR3 loop: CASSLQGWDEQYF. The CDR3, as DNA: TGTGCCAGCAGTCTACAGGGTTGGGACGAGCAGTACTTC.

J is TRBJ1-1 and V is TRBV6-6; 8 bases are shared with TRBD1. From germline, CDR1 is MNHNY and CDR2 SVGAGI (reference sequence). The V gene end was trimmed by 7 bases and the J gene end by 4 bases; junction bases not matched to a gene: 5. The CDR3 sequence is 13 residues long. This CDR3 reads CASTPGTGTEAFF. CDR3 sequence (DNA): TGTGCCAGCACTCCCGGGACAGGCACTGAAGCTTTCTTT.

The V call is TRBV4-2, the J call TRBJ2-1, with 10 bases that match TRBD2. The V gene's germline CDR1 is LGHNA and CDR2 YNFKEQ. This CDR3 is 17 amino acids long. The V gene end was trimmed by 1 base and the J gene end by 5 bases; junction bases not matched to a gene: 8. The CDR3 region is CASSQGSPSGSNNEQFF. CDR3 nucleotides: TGTGCCAGCAGCCAAGGAAGCCCTAGCGGGAGTAACAATGAGCAGTTCTTC.

Only a few counts were recorded for this clone. The V gene is TRBV6-5, the J gene TRBJ1-2; weak D call: TRBD1 (6 bases). V lost 7 bases and J lost 2, with 11 bases in between. The CDR3 sequence is 13 residues long. Germline CDR1 MNHEY, CDR2 SVGAGI. CDR3 sequence (DNA): TGTGCCAGCACTCAGGGGATCAACTATGGCTACACCTTC. It is translated as CASTQGINYGYTF.

V usage is TRBV18 and J usage is TRBJ2-7, with TRBD1 matching 11 bases. CDR1 is KGHSH, CDR2 LQKENI, per germline. The CDR3 sequence is 16 residues long. Trimming took 4 bases from V and 3 from J; bases not matched to a gene: 8. The CDR3 DNA sequence: TGTGCCAGCTCACATATACCCGGGACAGGGGGCTACGAGCAGTACTTC. This encodes CASSHIPGTGGYEQYF.

This sequence joins TRBV6-5 and TRBJ2-7, with 7 bases lining up with TRBD1. Trimming at V came to 2 bases and at J to 5 bases, leaving 9 bases not matched to a gene. CDR1 and CDR2 (germline): MNHEY, SVGAGI. CDR3 size: 15 residues. The CDR3 sequence is CASSYRGQDWDEQYF. The CDR3 DNA reads TGTGCCAGCAGTTACCGTGGACAGGATTGGGACGAGCAGTACTTC.

The rearrangement joins TRBV9 to TRBJ2-1; possible D gene TRBD1, 7 bases. The V end lost 3 bases, the J end lost 2 bases, and 15 bases lay between the germline ends. The germline V gene encodes CDR1 SGDLS and CDR2 YYNGEE. The CDR3 runs to 16 residues. The CDR3 DNA reads TGTGCCAGCAGCGCGTCCGCCAGGGGGGCCTACAATGAGCAGTTCTTC. It translates to CASSASARGAYNEQFF.